These 11 T cell receptor beta chains originate from one sample sequenced in a study of T cell responses to AZD1222 COVID-19 vaccine. Clones were read by immunoSEQ multiplex PCR, and TCRdb kept only the in-frame ones, dropping some. The sample includes 95,000 or so clones, 70% to 90% of them seen just once. The sample consisted of peripheral blood, taken on day 0 of AZD1222 vaccination. The source of these receptors is an adult in good health.

The V gene is TRBV28, the J gene TRBJ1-5; TRBD1 matches 7 bases. Germline V gene data show CDR1 as MDHEN and CDR2 as SYDVKM. This CDR3 is built from 16 residues. J was trimmed by 2 bases and V by 8 bases; bases with no gene match: 12. CDR3 coding DNA: TGTGCCAGCCATATTTCAGGGGGTGGCGGCAATCAGCCCCAGCATTTT. Translated: CASHISGGGGNQPQHF.

The chain couples TRBV27 to TRBJ2-7; the match to TRBD2 covers 10 bases. V was pared by 0 bases and J by 1 base, with 0 bases of the junction left unmatched. The germline CDR1 and CDR2 sequences are MNHEY and SMNVEV (reference sequence). The CDR3 contains 15 residues. CDR3 amino acids: CASSLSLAGSYEQYF. In nucleotides, the CDR3 is TGTGCCAGCAGTTTATCACTAGCGGGATCCTACGAGCAGTACTTC.

This rearrangement joins TRBV24-1 to TRBJ2-7; no reliable D call. V lost 3 bases, J lost 2 bases, and 7 bases lay in between. Germline assignment: CDR1 KGHDR and CDR2 SFDVKD. This CDR3 comprises 13 residues. The CDR3 sequence: CATSDPRTYEQYF. The CDR3 DNA follows: TGTGCCACCAGTGATCCGCGAACCTACGAGCAGTACTTC.

This rearrangement joins TRBV5-1 to TRBJ1-2; D is possibly TRBD1 (6 bases). The CDR3 consists of 13 residues. The V gene's germline CDR1 is SGHRS and CDR2 YFSETQ. Trimming shortened V by 6 bases and J by 0 bases, and 9 bases separated the two germline ends. For the CDR3, the DNA is TGCGCCAGCACGGAGGGGGCTAACTATGGCTACACCTTC. Translation: CASTEGANYGYTF.

The chain couples TRBV9 to TRBJ2-1, with 8 bases fitting TRBD1. The CDR3 has 15 amino acids. The germline V gene has CDR1 SGDLS and CDR2 YYNGEE. Unmatched junction bases numbered 9, after V lost 1 base and J lost 9 bases. The CDR3 DNA follows: TGTGCCAGCAGCGTAACTCCCACAGGGGGAAGTGAGCAGTTCTTC. This sequence encodes CASSVTPTGGSEQFF.

The J gene is TRBJ2-7, the V gene TRBV6-5, with D maybe TRBD2 (7 bases). V was trimmed by 6 bases and J by 6 bases, leaving 18 bases between them. Germline V gene data show CDR1 as MNHEY and CDR2 as SVGAGI. CDR3 length: 14 residues. The CDR3 DNA reads TGTGCCAGCAGGGGGGTCGGGGGGCGTCTCGAGCAGTACTTC. This sequence encodes CASRGVGGRLEQYF.

The chain couples TRBV7-2 to TRBJ2-7, with D tentatively TRBD2 (5 bases). This CDR3 comprises 15 residues. Germline V gene data show CDR1 as SGHTA and CDR2 as FQGNSA. Trimming removed 1 base from V and 3 bases from J, with 13 bases in between. CDR3 nucleotides: TGTGCCAGCAGCTTAGGTCTAGCACCCATCTACGAGCAGTACTTC. Protein sequence: CASSLGLAPIYEQYF.

This chain joins TRBV6-5 and TRBJ2-2, with TRBD1 as a possible D gene (5 bases). V was clipped by 8 bases and J by 5 bases, with 18 bases between them. The CDR3 totals 15 residues. Germline-derived CDR1 and CDR2 are MNHEY and SVGAGI. The CDR3 spells CASLGAQSTTGELFF. In nucleotides, the CDR3 is TGTGCCAGCCTAGGGGCCCAATCCACAACCGGGGAGCTGTTTTTT.

This clone was picked up a small number of times. This rearrangement joins TRBV9 to TRBJ2-3, with 14 positions matching TRBD2. CDR3 length: 16 residues. The germline gives CDR1 SGDLS, CDR2 YYNGEE. With V trimmed by 2 bases and J by 6 bases, 5 bases remained unmatched. The CDR3 bases are TGTGCCAGCAGCGTGACTAGCGGGGGGGCCGTCGATACGCAGTATTTT. This encodes CASSVTSGGAVDTQYF.

The chain couples TRBV20-1 to TRBJ1-4, with D possibly TRBD1 on 6 matching bases. Germline CDR1 reads DFQATT; CDR2 reads SNEGSKA (reference sequence). CDR3 length: 11 amino acids. The CDR3 sequence is CKARGGGKLFF. The CDR3 DNA is TGCAAAGCCAGGGGAGGTGGGAAACTGTTTTTT.

V and J are TRBV6-5 and TRBJ1-4; D is uncertain. The germline V and J ends were trimmed by 6 bases and 9 bases, with 14 bases remaining between them. Germline CDR1 MNHEY, CDR2 SVGAGI. This CDR3 spans 13 amino acids. DNA for the CDR3: TGTGCCAGCAGCCTCGGGCCCGCCAAAAAACTGTTTTTT. Its protein is CASSLGPAKKLFF.